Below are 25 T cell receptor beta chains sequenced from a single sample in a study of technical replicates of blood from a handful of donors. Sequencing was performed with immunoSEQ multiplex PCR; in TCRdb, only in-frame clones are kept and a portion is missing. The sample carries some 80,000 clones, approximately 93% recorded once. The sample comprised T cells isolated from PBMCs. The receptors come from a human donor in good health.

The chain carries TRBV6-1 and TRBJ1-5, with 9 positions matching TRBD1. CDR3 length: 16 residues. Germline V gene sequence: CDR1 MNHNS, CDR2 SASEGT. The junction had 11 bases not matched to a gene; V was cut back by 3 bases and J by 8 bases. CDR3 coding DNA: TGTGCCAGCAGTGACCTCGGGGGGACAGGGTATGAGCCCCAGCATTTT. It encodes CASSDLGGTGYEPQHF.

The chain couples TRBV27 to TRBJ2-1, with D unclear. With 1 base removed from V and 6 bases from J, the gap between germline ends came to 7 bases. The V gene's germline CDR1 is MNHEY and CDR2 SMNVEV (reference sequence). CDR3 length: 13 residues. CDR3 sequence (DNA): TGTGCCAGCAGTTTATTGAGAGGCAATGAGCAGTTCTTC. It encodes CASSLLRGNEQFF.

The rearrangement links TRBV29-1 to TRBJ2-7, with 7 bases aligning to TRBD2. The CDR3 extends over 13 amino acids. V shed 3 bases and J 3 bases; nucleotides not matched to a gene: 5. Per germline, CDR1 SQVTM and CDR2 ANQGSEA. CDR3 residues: CSVDAGLGYEQYF. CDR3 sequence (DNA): TGCAGCGTTGATGCTGGACTAGGCTACGAGCAGTACTTC.

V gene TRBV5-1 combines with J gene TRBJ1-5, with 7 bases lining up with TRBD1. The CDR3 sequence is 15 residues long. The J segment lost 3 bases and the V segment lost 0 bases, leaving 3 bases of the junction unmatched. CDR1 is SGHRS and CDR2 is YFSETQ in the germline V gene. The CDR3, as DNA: TGCGCCAGCAGCTTGGAAGGGGGCGTCAATCAGCCCCAGCATTTT. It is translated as CASSLEGGVNQPQHF.

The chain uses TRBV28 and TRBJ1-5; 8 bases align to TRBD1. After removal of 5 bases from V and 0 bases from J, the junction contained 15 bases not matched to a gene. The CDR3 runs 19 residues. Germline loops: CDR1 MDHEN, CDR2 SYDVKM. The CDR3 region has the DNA TGTGCCAGCAGTGCACCGGGACAGGCACTTCTCTATAGCAATCAGCCCCAGCATTTT. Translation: CASSAPGQALLYSNQPQHF.

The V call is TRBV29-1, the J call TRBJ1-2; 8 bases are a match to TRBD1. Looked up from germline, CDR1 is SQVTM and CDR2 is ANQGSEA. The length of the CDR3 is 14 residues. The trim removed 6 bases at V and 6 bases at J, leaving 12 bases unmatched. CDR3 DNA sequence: TGCAGCGTGGGGGCGATTTCAGGGGGCGATGGCTACACCTTC. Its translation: CSVGAISGGDGYTF.

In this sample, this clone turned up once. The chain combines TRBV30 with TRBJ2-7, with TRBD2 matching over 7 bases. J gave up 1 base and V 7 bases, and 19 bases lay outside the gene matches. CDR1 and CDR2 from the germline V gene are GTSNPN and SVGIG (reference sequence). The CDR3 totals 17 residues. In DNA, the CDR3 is TGTGCCTCCACGGTAAGCGGGGAGGAATTATGGTCCTACGAGCAGTACTTC. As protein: CASTVSGEELWSYEQYF.

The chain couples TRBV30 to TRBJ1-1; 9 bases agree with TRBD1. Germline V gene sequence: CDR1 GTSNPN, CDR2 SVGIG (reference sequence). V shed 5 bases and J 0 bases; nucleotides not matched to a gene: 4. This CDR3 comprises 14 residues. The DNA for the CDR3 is TGTGCCTGGTACAGGGGGCGAATGAACACTGAAGCTTTCTTT. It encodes CAWYRGRMNTEAFF.

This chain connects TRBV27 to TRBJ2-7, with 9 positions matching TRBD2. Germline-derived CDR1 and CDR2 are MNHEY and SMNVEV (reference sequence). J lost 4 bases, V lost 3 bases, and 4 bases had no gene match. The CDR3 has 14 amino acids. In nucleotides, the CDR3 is TGTGCCAGCAGTTTTACGACTAGCGGTTACGAGCAGTACTTC. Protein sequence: CASSFTTSGYEQYF.

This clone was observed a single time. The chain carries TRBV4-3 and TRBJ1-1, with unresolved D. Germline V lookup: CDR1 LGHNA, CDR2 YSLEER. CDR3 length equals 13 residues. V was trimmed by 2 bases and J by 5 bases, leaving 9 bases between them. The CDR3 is CASSQLTGTEAFF. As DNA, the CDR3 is TGCGCCAGCAGCCAATTGACTGGGACTGAAGCTTTCTTT.

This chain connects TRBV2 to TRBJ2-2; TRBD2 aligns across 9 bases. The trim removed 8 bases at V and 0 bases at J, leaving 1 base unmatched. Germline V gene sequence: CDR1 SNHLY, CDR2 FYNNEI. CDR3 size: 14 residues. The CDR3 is CASCGRANTGELFF. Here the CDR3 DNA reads TGTGCCAGCTGCGGGAGGGCGAACACCGGGGAGCTGTTTTTT.

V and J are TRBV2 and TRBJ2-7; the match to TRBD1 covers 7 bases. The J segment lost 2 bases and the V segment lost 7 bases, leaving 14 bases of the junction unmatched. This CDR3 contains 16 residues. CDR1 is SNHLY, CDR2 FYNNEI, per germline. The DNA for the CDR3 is TGTGCCAGCAAGTACAGCCTCGGGACAGTTACCTACGAGCAGTACTTC. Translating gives CASKYSLGTVTYEQYF.

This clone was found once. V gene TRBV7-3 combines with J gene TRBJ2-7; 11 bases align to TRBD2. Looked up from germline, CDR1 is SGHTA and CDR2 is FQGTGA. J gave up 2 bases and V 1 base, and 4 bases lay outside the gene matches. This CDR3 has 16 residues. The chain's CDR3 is CASSLSGTSGPYEQYF. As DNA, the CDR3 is TGTGCCAGCAGCTTAAGTGGGACTAGCGGTCCCTACGAGCAGTACTTC.

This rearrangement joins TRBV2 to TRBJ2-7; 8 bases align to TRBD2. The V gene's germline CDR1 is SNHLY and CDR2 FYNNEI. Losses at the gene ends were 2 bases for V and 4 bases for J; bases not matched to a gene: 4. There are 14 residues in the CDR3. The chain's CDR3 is CASSESLAGYEQYF. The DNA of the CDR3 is TGTGCCAGCAGTGAATCGCTAGCGGGTTACGAGCAGTACTTC.

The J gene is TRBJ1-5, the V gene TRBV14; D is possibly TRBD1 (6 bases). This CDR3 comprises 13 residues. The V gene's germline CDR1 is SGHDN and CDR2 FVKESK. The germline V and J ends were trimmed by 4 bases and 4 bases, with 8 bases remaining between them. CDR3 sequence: CASSLGQNQPQHF. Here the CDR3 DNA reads TGTGCCAGCAGCCTTGGACAGAATCAGCCCCAGCATTTT.

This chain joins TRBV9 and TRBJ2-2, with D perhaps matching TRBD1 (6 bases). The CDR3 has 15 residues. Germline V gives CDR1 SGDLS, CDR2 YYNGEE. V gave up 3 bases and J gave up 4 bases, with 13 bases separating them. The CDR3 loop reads CASSAEQGFTGELFF. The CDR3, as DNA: TGTGCCAGCAGCGCGGAACAGGGTTTCACCGGGGAGCTGTTTTTT.

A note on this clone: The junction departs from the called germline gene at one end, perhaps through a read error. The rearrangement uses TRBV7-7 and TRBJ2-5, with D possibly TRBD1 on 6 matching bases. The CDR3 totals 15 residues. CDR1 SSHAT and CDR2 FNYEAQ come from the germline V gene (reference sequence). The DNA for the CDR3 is TGTGCTAGCAGCTTAGACTCTGGGGGCTTCGAGACCCAGTACTTC. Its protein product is CASSLDSGGFETQYF.

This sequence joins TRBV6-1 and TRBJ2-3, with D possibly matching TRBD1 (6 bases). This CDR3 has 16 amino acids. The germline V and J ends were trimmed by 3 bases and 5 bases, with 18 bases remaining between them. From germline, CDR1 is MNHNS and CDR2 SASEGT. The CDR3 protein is CASSDGLPRGGDTQYF. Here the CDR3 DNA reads TGTGCCAGCAGTGATGGCCTACCTCGAGGGGGAGATACGCAGTATTTT.

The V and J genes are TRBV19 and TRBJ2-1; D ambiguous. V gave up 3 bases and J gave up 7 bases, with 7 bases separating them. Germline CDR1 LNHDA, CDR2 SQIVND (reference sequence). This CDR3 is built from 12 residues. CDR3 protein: CASSIVRNEQFF. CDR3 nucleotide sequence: TGTGCCAGTAGTATTGTCCGTAATGAGCAGTTCTTC.

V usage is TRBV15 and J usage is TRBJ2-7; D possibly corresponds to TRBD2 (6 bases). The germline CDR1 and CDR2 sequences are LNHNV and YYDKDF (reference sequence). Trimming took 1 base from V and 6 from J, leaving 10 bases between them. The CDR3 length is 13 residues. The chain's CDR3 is CATSRGWGVEQYF. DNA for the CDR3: TGTGCCACCAGCAGAGGCTGGGGGGTCGAGCAGTACTTC.

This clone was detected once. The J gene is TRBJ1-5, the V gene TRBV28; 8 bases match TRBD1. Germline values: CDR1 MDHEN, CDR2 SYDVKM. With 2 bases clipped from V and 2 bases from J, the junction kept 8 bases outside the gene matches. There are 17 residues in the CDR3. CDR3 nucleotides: TGTGCCAGCAGTTTAGGGTGGACAGGGATTGGCAATCAGCCCCAGCATTTT. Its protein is CASSLGWTGIGNQPQHF.

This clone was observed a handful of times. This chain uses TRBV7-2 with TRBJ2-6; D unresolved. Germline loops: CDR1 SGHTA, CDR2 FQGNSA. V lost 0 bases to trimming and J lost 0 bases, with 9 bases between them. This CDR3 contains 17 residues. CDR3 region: CASSLASVSSGANVLTF. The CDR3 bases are TGTGCCAGCAGCTTAGCCTCGGTTTCCTCTGGGGCCAACGTCCTGACTTTC.

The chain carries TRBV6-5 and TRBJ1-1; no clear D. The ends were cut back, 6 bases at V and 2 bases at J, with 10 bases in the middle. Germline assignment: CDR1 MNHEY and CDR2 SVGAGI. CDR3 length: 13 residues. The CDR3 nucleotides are TGTGCCAGCAGACTCCAGGTAAACACTGAAGCTTTCTTT. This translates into CASRLQVNTEAFF.

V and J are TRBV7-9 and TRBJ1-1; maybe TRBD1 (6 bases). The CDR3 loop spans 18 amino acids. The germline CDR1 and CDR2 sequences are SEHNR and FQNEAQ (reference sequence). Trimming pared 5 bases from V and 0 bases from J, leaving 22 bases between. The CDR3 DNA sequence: TGTGCCAGCAGCCTACTCCGGGACATAACTCGGTTGAACACTGAAGCTTTCTTT. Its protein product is CASSLLRDITRLNTEAFF.

The CDR3 nucleotides are TGTGCCAGCAGCGAAGGACAGGGCAGGGGCTCTGGAAACACCATATATTTT. It yields the protein CASSEGQGRGSGNTIYF. This chain links TRBV9 with TRBJ1-3, with 8 bases matching TRBD1. The ends lost 3 bases at V and 0 bases at J; junction bases unmatched: 8. The CDR3 runs 17 residues. Germline V gene sequence: CDR1 SGDLS, CDR2 YYNGEE.